This T cell receptor beta chain came from a study of shared clonotypes between healthy human individuals. Produced via immunoSEQ multiplex PCR; TCRdb's table is partial and in-frame only. Of 2 million to 2.5 million clones listed, more than 80% are singletons. Investigators divided CD4+ cells into CD45RA+ naive and CD45RA-negative memory subsets. Per germline, CDR1 SGHRS and CDR2 YFSETQ. V dropped 4 bases and J dropped 4 bases, with 11 bases sitting between them. CDR3 length: 14 residues. What was sequenced was naive CD4+ T cells from PBMCs. Subset denoted: CD45RA+ positively selected. This clonotype was sampled from a man aged 18 to 29 in good health. Some clones in this sample may be carry-over from other donors' samples. The chain employs TRBV5-1 and TRBJ2-2; D gene unclear. CDR3 loop: CASSPSDVTGELFF. Written as DNA, the CDR3 is TGCGCCAGCAGCCCATCTGACGTCACCGGGGAGCTGTTTTTT.